This entry is about one T cell receptor (beta chain). This specimen comes from a study of PD-1 blockade in classical Hodgkin lymphoma. TCRdb's copy holds only in-frame clones and misses some; the assay was immunoSEQ multiplex PCR. The table shows around 19,000 clones, with 80% to 90% occurring only once. Deletions cut 4 bases from V and 0 bases from J, with 14 bases between. Germline-derived CDR1 and CDR2 are SGHRS and YFSETQ. This CDR3 comprises 16 residues. Each and every patient relapsed after autologous stem cell transplantation, and patients got differing brentuximab vedotin exposure. V gene TRBV5-1 combines with J gene TRBJ1-3; D is ambiguous. The sample in question was peripheral blood mononuclear cells (PBMCs), obtained before the second cycle of nivolumab. The TCR originated in a human donor with classical Hodgkin lymphoma. CDR3 region: CASSAAQLDSGNTIYF. CDR3 nucleotide sequence: TGCGCCAGCAGCGCGGCGCAGCTCGACTCTGGAAACACCATATATTTT.